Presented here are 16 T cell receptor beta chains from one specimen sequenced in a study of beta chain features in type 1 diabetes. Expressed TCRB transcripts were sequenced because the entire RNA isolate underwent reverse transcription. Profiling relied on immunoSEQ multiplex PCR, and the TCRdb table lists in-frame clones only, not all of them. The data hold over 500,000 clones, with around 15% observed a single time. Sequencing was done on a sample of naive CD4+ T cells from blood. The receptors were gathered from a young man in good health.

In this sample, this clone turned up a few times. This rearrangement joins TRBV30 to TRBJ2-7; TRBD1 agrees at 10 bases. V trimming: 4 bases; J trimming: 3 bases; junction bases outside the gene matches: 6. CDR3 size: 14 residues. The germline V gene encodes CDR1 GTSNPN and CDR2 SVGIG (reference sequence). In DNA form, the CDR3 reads TGTGCCTGGACTCGGGACAGGGGACTCTACGAGCAGTACTTC. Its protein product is CAWTRDRGLYEQYF.

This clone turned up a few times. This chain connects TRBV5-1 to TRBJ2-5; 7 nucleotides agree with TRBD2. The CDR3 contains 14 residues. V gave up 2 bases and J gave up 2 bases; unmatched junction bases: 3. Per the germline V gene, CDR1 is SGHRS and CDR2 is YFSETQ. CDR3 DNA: TGCGCCAGCAGCTTCGGGACTAAACAAGAGACCCAGTACTTC. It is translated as CASSFGTKQETQYF. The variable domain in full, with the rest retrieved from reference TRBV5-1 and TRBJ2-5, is KAGVTQTPRYLIKTRGQQVTLSCSPISGHRSVSWYQQTPGQGLQFLFEYFSETQRNKGNFPGRFSGRQFSNSRSEMNVSTLELGDSALYLCASSFGTKQETQYFGPGTRLLVL.

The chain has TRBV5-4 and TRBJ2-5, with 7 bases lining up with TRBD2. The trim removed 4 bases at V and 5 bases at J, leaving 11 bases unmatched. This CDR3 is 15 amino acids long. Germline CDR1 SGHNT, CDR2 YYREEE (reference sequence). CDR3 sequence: CASSRASAGVETQYF. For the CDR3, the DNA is TGTGCCAGCAGCCGGGCTTCGGCGGGAGTGGAGACCCAGTACTTC.

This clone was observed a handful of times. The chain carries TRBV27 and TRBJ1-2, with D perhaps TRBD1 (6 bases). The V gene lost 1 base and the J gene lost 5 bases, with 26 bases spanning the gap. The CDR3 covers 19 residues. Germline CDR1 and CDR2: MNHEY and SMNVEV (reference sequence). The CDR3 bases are TGTGCCAGCAGTTTATACCCCCCCGGCGGACAGTTCCCCGGATATGGCTACACCTTC. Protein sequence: CASSLYPPGGQFPGYGYTF.

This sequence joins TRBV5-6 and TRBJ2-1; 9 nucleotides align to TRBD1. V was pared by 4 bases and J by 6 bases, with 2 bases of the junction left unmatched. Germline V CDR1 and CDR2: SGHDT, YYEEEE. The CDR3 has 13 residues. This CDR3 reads CASSRTGANEQFF. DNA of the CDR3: TGTGCCAGCAGCCGGACAGGGGCCAATGAGCAGTTCTTC.

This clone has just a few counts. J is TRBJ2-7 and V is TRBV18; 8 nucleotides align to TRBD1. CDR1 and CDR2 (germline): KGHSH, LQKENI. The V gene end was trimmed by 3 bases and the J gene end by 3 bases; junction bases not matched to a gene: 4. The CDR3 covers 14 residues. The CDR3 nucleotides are TGTGCCAGCTCACCCGGGACAGGAATCTACGAGCAGTACTTC. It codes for CASSPGTGIYEQYF.

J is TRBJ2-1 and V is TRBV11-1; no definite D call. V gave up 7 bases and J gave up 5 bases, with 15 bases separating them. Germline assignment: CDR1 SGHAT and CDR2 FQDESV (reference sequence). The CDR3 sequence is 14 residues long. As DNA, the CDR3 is TGTGCCAGCACCTGGACGAGCAAAGACAATGAGCAGTTCTTC. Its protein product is CASTWTSKDNEQFF.

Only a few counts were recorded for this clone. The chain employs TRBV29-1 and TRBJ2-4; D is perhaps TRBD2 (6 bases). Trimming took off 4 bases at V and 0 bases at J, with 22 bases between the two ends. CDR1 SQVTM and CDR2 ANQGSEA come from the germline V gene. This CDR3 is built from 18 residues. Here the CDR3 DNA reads TGCAGCGTTGGGTCCCTTCTCAGGGCGGGGATAGCCAAAAACATTCAGTACTTC. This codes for CSVGSLLRAGIAKNIQYF.

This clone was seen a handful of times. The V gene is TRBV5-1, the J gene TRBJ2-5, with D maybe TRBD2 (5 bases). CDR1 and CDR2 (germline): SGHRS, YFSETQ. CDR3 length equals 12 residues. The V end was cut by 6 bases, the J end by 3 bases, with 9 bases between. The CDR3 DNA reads TGCGCCAGCAAAACTAGGGAAGAGACCCAGTACTTC. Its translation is CASKTREETQYF.

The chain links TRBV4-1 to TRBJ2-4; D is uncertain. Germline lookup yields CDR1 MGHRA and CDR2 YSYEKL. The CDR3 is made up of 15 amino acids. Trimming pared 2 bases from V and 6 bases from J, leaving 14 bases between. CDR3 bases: TGCGCCAGCAGCCAACAAGTAGAGGTGGGAAACATTCAGTACTTC. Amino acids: CASSQQVEVGNIQYF.

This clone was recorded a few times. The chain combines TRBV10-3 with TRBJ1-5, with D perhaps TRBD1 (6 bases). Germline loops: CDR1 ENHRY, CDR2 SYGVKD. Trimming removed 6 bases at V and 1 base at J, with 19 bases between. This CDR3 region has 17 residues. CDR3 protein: CAISRNRADKSNQPQHF. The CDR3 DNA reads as TGTGCCATCAGCAGAAACAGGGCGGATAAGAGCAATCAGCCCCAGCATTTT.

CDR3 sequence (DNA): TGTGCCAGCAGCGTAGCTGGGCGAACCGGCTACACCTTC. This codes for CASSVAGRTGYTF. The chain joins TRBV9 to TRBJ1-2; D remains ambiguous. Deletions cut 0 bases from V and 8 bases from J, with 11 bases between. CDR3 length: 13 amino acids. The germline V gene has CDR1 SGDLS and CDR2 YYNGEE.

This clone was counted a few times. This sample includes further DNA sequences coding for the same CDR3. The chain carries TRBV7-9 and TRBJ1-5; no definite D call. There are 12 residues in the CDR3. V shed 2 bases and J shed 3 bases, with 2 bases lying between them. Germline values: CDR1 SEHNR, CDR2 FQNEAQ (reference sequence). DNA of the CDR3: TGTGCCAGCAGCTTATCCAATCAGCCCCAGCATTTT. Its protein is CASSLSNQPQHF.

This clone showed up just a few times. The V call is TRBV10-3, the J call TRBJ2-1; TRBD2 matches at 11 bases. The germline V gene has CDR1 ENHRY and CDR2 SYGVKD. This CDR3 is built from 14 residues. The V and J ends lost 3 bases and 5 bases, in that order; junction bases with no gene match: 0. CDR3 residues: CAISELAGDNEQFF. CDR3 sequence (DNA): TGTGCCATCAGTGAACTAGCGGGGGACAATGAGCAGTTCTTC.

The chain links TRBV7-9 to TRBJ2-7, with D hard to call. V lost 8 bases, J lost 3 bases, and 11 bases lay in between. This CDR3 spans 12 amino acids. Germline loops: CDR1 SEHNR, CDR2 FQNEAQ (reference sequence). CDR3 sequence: CASDGRSYEQYF. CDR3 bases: TGTGCCAGCGACGGGCGGAGCTACGAGCAGTACTTC.

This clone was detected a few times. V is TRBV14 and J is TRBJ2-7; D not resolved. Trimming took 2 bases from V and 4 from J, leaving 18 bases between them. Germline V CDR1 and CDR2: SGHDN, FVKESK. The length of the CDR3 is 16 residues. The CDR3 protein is CASSQIPMIKIYEQYF. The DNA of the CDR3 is TGTGCCAGCAGCCAAATCCCTATGATCAAGATTTACGAGCAGTACTTC.